This T cell receptor beta chain was sequenced for a study of T cell repertoires in aging, cancer and after chemotherapy. Trimming took 0 bases from V and 6 from J, leaving 13 bases between them. This CDR3 comprises 15 residues. Germline CDR1 is SGHRS and CDR2 is YFSETQ. A mixed TRB-A/B primer pool amplified rearranged TRB by multiplex touch-down PCR. TCRdb reanalysed the multiplex PCR reads using MiXCR and keeps one entry per CDR3 protein. Seen here are thousands of distinct CDR3 sequences, 20% to 25% observed once, and the top ten hold around 3%. Study-level results: Immunological memory after chemotherapy cannot be judged from the repertoire data.

Peripheral blood genomic DNA, not sorted cells or RNA, was the template. A remark on this clonotype: No antigen is known for it.

This sequence originates from a human donor with a blood cancer. The source material was blood. The chain links TRBV5-1 to TRBJ1-5; TRBD1 might be the D (6 bases). The CDR3 coding sequence is TGCGCCAGCAGCTTGGAGGGGGGGGGCACTCAGCCCCAGCATTTT. This gives the protein CASSLEGGGTQPQHF. Supplemented by reference TRBV5-1 and TRBJ1-5, the full variable domain reads KAGVTQTPRYLIKTRGQQVTLSCSPISGHRSVSWYQQTPGQGLQFLFEYFSETQRNKGNFPGRFSGRQFSNSRSEMNVSTLELGDSALYLCASSLEGGGTQPQHFGDGTRLSIL.